This record looks at one TCR beta chain sequence and its context. Different DNA sequences within this sample yield the same CDR3. This sample is drawn from a study of blood T cell repertoires in COVID-19. Study details: The United States, Italy and Spain were the sources of the acute and convalescent COVID-19 samples. The analysed material was cDNA or gDNA that came from T cells, B-cell-depleted T cells, or PBMCs.

The germline V gene has CDR1 SGHRS and CDR2 YFSETQ. CDR3 length: 15 amino acids. Trimming took 2 bases from V and 2 from J; bases not matched to a gene: 2. Per the original data handling: Amplification of reference gene primers provided the estimated nucleated cell counts. Assay: immunoSEQ multiplex PCR; the TCRdb copy retains only in-frame clones and omits some. V and J calls plus clone size are reproduced from that table; the DNA served to infer D and trimming. The sample yields hundreds of thousands of clones, roughly 87% seen once. This clonotype was obtained from a human donor in a cohort sampled during active COVID-19. The genes are TRBV5-1 and TRBJ2-7; 12 positions match TRBD2. The source material was peripheral blood. The DNA of the CDR3 is TGCGCCAGCAGCTTAGGACTAGCGGGAACCTACGAGCAGTACTTC. It yields the protein CASSLGLAGTYEQYF.